The rows below give T cell receptor beta chains drawn from one sample of a study of metastatic and nonmetastatic thyroid tumors. TCRdb re-called the PCR reads with MiXCR. Here the sample spans just under 60,000 clones, 15% to 20% being singletons. The sequencing input was blood. The receptors derive from a male donor with papillary thyroid cancer or a benign thyroid nodule (not recorded which). Some clones in this sample may be carry-over from other donors' samples. Both conserved end residues are part of each CDR3. A D gene is named only where the DNA matches it firmly. Some rows have no size entry. The others give once, few or many, or a class for an expanded clone.

TRBJ2-3	.	TRBV4-3	many	TGCGCCAGCAGCCAAGAGGAAGTGTTCACAGATACGCAGTATTTT	CASSQEEVFTDTQYF
TRBJ1-2	.	TRBV20-1	many	TGCAGTGCTAGAGGTCGGACCGCCTATGGCTACACCTTC	CSARGRTAYGYTF
TRBJ1-1	.	TRBV28	few	TGTGCCAGCAATTGTCACAGTCCGGTCACTGAAGCTTTCTTT	CASNCHSPVTEAFF
TRBJ2-7	TRBD1	TRBV6-1	few	TGTGCCACGACAGGGACGGGCGAGCAGTACTTC	CATTGTGEQYF
TRBJ1-5	.	TRBV28	many	TGTGCCAGCAGTTCCCTCGTCACAGGTCGACAATCGCGTTCTCAGCCCCAGCATTTT	CASSSLVTGRQSRSQPQHF
TRBJ2-5	.	TRBV6-1	many	TGTGCCAGCACCGCAGTGCCTCAGGCCCGGGAGACCCAGTACTTC	CASTAVPQARETQYF
TRBJ2-1	.	TRBV25-1	many	TGTGCCAGCAGTGTATTGACCGAAAATGCCATCAATGAGCAGTTCTTC	CASSVLTENAINEQFF
TRBJ1-3	.	TRBV6-1	few	TGTGCCAGCAAAACAGAAATCTTCTATGGAAACACCATATATTTT	CASKTEIFYGNTIYF
TRBJ2-7	.	TRBV4-2	few	TGTGCCAGCAGCCAAGGTCTGGCCAGAACCTACGAGCAGTACTTC	CASSQGLARTYEQYF
TRBJ2-1	.	TRBV24-1	many	TGTGCCACCAGTGAGGGGTGGAATGAGCAGTTCTTC	CATSEGWNEQFF
TRBJ2-5	TRBD1	TRBV12-5	many	TGTGCTAGTGGTAGTGGACAGGCGGGGACCCAGTACTTC	CASGSGQAGTQYF
TRBJ2-2	.	TRBV12-3/TRBV12-4	many	TGTGCCAGCGATCCGGGACCCGAGAACACCGGGGAGCTGTTTTTT	CASDPGPENTGELFF
TRBJ1-5	.	TRBV7-2	.	TGTGCCAGCAGCTTAGCGCATGTTGGGAGCCAGCCCCAGCATTTT	CASSLAHVGSQPQHF
TRBJ1-5	.	TRBV6-1	few	TGTGCCAGCAGTGAAGCGCCGAGTCAGGGGAATCAGCCACAGCATTTT	CASSEAPSQGNQPQHF
TRBJ2-2	.	TRBV20-1	many	TGCAGTGCTGTATGGGGGAGGTCTACCGGGGAGCTGTTTTTT	CSAVWGRSTGELFF
TRBJ2-7	.	TRBV6-1	.	TGTGCCAGCAGTGCTCCCCGGGTCCGAACATTACACTACGAGCAGTACTTC	CASSAPRVRTLHYEQYF
TRBJ1-2	TRBD1	TRBV28	few	TGTGCCAGCAGTTGGTACAGGGGCTTGAGGGACTATTTCTACACCTTC	CASSWYRGLRDYFYTF
TRBJ1-1	TRBD1	TRBV14	.	TGTGCCAGCAGCCAAGTTGGAGGGACAGGTTTGAACACTGAAGCTTTCTTT	CASSQVGGTGLNTEAFF
TRBJ2-7	.	TRBV12-3/TRBV12-4	many	TGTGCCAGCAGTGCATCTCTTAGTGTCGAGCAGTACTTC	CASSASLSVEQYF
TRBJ2-1	.	TRBV5-4	many	TGTGCCAGCAGTTGGGGGGACAATGAGCAGTTCTTC	CASSWGDNEQFF
TRBJ2-7	TRBD1	TRBV20-1	.	TGCAGTGCTAGTGCGGACAGGGGGCTTGGGGAGCAGTACTTC	CSASADRGLGEQYF
TRBJ1-2	.	TRBV6-5	many	TGTGCCAGCAGTTACTCCTCCCAGGACTTTCCGAACTATGGCTACACCTTC	CASSYSSQDFPNYGYTF
TRBJ2-1	.	TRBV27	many	TGTGCCAGCAGTATCGGGCACAATGAGCAGTTCTTC	CASSIGHNEQFF
TRBJ2-1	.	TRBV7-8	.	TGTGCCAGCAGCTTGACTAGCTGGGGGCCTCGGTGCGAGCAGTTCTTC	CASSLTSWGPRCEQFF
TRBJ2-1	.	TRBV5-6	few	TGTGCCAGCAGCTTGCTGAAAGGGTATACCTACAATGAGCAGTTCTTC	CASSLLKGYTYNEQFF
TRBJ2-5	.	TRBV6-1	.	TGTGCCAGCAGTGAGTCCGCGGGGACCAAAGAGACCCAGTGCTTC	CASSESAGTKETQCF
TRBJ1-1	.	TRBV7-9	many	TGTGCCAGCAGCTTATCGAACGGCCGCACTGAAGCTTTCTTT	CASSLSNGRTEAFF
TRBJ1-1	TRBD1	TRBV6-1	.	TGTGCCACCGCGACTGGACAGGTGAACACTGAAGCTTTCTTT	CATATGQVNTEAFF
TRBJ2-7	.	TRBV2	.	TGTGCCAGCAGTGCATTGGGGTACGAGCAGTACTTC	CASSALGYEQYF
TRBJ2-1	.	TRBV27	many	TGTGCCAGCAGTTTATCGACCTCGGGCAAGGGTGAGCAGTTCTTC	CASSLSTSGKGEQFF
TRBJ2-5	TRBD2	TRBV28	many	TGTGCCAGCAGTCCTTGGGTAGCGGGGGGCGGAGAGACCCAGTACTTC	CASSPWVAGGGETQYF
TRBJ1-1	TRBD1	TRBV4-2	many	TGTGCCAGCAGCCTCTTCGACAGGGACGGTGGTGAAGCTTTCTTT	CASSLFDRDGGEAFF
TRBJ1-2	.	TRBV28	many	TGTGCCAGCAGCTATAGGGGGGTAGCTAACTATGGCTACACCTTC	CASSYRGVANYGYTF
TRBJ1-6	.	TRBV6-2/TRBV6-3	many	TGTGCCAGCAGTTACTCATCGGACAGCTATTCACCCCTCCACTTT	CASSYSSDSYSPLHF
TRBJ2-1	.	TRBV2	.	TGTGCCAGCAGTGAAAGGGTGAGGGGGGGCTACAATGGGCAGTTCTTC	CASSERVRGGYNGQFF
TRBJ2-2	.	TRBV7-8	.	TGTGCCAGCAGCTTGCGGACTATCGTGGGCGGGGAGCTGTTTTTT	CASSLRTIVGGELFF
TRBJ2-1	.	TRBV12-3/TRBV12-4	few	TGTGCCAGCAGGGTGTCACAGACCTACAATGAGCAGTTCTTC	CASRVSQTYNEQFF
TRBJ1-2	.	TRBV3-1	many	TGTGCCAGCAGCCCGTCTCGGAGAGCCCTAACAGTGGCGGATGGCTACACCTTC	CASSPSRRALTVADGYTF
TRBJ2-5	TRBD2	TRBV6-4	few	TGTTCCAGCAGTGCGTCTAGCGGGGGTCAAGAGACCCAGTACTTC	CSSSASSGGQETQYF
TRBJ2-5	TRBD1	TRBV12-3/TRBV12-4	many	TGTGCCAGCAGGATAGGGGGCTCGAGGGAGACCCAGTACTTC	CASRIGGSRETQYF
TRBJ2-3	.	TRBV19	many	TGTGCCAGTAGTATATCGAGCTGGGAGAGGGATACGCAGTATTTT	CASSISSWERDTQYF
TRBJ1-1	TRBD1	TRBV20-1	many	TGCAGTGCCCCCGGGACAGGGGGCACTGAAGCTTTCTTT	CSAPGTGGTEAFF